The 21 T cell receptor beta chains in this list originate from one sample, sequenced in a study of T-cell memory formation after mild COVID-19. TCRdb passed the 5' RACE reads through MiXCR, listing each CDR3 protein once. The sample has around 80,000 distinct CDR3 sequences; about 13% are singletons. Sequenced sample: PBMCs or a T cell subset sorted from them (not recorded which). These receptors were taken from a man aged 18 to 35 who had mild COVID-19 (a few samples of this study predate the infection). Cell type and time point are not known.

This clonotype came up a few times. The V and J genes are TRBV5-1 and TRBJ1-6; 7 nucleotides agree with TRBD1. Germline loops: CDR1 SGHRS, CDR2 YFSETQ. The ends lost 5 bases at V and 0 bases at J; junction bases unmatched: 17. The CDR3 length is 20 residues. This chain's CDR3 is CASSWGPGQAASSYNSPLHF. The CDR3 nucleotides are TGCGCCAGCAGTTGGGGTCCCGGACAGGCAGCTAGCTCCTATAATTCACCCCTCCACTTT.

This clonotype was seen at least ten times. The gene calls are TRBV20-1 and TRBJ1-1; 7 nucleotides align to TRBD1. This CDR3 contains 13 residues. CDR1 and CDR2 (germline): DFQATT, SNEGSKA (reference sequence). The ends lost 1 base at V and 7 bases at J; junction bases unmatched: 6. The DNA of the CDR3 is TGCAGTGCTAGAGGGATCGACAGGGTTGAAGCTTTCTTT. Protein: CSARGIDRVEAFF.

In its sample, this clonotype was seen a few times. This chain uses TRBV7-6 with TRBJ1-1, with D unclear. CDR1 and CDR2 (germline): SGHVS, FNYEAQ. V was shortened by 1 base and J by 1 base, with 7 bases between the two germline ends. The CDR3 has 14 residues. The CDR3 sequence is CASSLEVGNTEAFF. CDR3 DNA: TGTGCCAGCAGCTTAGAGGTAGGGAACACTGAAGCTTTCTTT.

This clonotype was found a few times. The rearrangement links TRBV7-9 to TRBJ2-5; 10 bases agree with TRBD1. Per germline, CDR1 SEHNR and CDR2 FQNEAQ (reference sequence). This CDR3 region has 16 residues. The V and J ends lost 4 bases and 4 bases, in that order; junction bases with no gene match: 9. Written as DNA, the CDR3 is TGTGCCAGCAGCTGGACCGGGACAGGGGTGCGAGAGACCCAGTACTTC. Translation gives CASSWTGTGVRETQYF.

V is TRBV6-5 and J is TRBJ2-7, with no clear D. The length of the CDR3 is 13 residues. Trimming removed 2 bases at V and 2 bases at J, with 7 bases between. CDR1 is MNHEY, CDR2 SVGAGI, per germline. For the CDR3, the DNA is TGTGCCAGCAGTTACGCGACAACCTACGAGCAGTACTTC. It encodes CASSYATTYEQYF.

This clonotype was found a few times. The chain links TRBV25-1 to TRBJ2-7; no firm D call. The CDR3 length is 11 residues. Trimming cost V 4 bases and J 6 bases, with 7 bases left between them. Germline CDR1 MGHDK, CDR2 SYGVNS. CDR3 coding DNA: TGTGCCAGCAGTGTTGCCCTCGAGCAGTACTTC. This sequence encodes CASSVALEQYF.

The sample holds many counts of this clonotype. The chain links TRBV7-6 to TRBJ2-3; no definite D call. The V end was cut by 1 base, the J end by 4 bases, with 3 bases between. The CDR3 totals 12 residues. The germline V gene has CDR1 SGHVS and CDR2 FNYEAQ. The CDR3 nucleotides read TGTGCCAGCAGCTTAGTTGCAGATACGCAGTATTTT. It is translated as CASSLVADTQYF.

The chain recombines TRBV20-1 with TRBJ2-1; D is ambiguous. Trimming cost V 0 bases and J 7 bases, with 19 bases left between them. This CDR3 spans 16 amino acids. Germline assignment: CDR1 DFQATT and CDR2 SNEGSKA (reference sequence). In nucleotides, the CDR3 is TGCAGTGCTAGAGATACCTTGCGGTACCCCCTTAATGAGCAGTTCTTC. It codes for CSARDTLRYPLNEQFF.

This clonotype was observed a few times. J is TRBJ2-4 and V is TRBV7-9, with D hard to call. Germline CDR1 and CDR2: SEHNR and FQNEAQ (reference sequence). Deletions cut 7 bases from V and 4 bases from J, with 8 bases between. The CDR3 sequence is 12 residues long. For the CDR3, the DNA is TGTGCCAGCACTAAGGGAAAAAACATTCAGTACTTC. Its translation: CASTKGKNIQYF.

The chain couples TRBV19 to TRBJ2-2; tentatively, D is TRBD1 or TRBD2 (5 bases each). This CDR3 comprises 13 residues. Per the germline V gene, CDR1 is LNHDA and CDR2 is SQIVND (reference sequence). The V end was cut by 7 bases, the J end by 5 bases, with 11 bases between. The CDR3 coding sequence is TGTGCCAGTAATGGGGGATTGACCGGGGAGCTGTTTTTT. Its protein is CASNGGLTGELFF.

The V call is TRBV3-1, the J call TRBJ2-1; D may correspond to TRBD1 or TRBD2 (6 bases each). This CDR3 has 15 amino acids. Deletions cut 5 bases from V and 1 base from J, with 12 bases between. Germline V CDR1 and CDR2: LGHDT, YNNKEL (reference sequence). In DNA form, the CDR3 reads TGTGCCAGCAGCATGACTAGGGGGTCCTACAATGAGCAGTTCTTC. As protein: CASSMTRGSYNEQFF.

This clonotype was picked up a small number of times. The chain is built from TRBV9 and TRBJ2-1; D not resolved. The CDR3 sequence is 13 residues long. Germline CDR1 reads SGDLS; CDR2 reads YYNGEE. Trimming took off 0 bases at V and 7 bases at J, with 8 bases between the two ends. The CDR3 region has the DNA TGTGCCAGCAGCGTAGGGCAGCAGAATGAGCAGTTCTTC. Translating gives CASSVGQQNEQFF.

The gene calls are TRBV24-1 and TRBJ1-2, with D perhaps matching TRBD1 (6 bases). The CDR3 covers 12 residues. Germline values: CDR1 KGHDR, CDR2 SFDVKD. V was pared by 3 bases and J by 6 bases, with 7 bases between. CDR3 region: CATSDGGHGYTF. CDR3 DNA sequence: TGTGCCACCAGTGATGGGGGGCATGGCTACACCTTC.

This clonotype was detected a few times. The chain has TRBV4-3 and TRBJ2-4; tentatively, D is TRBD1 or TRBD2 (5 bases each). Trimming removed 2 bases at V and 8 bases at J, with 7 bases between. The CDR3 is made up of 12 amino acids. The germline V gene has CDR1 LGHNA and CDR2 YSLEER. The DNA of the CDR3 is TGCGCCAGCAGCCAATCGGGACACATTCAGTACTTC. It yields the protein CASSQSGHIQYF.

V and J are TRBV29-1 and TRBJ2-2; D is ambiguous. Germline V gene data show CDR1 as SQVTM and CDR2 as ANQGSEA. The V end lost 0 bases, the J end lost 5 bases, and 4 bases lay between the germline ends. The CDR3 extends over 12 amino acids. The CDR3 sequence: CSVEERTGELFF. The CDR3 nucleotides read TGCAGCGTTGAAGAGCGAACCGGGGAGCTGTTTTTT.

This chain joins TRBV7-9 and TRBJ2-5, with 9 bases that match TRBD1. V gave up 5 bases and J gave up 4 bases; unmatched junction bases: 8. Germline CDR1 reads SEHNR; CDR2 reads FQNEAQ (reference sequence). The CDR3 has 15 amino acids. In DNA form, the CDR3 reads TGTGCCAGCAGCCCGGACAGGGGCCAGTCAGAGACCCAGTACTTC. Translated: CASSPDRGQSETQYF.

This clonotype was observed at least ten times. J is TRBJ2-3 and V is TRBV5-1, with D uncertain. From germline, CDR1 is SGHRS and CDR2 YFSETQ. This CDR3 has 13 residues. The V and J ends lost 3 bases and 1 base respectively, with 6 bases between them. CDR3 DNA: TGCGCCAGCAGCTCTCAACGCACAGATACGCAGTATTTT. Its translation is CASSSQRTDTQYF.

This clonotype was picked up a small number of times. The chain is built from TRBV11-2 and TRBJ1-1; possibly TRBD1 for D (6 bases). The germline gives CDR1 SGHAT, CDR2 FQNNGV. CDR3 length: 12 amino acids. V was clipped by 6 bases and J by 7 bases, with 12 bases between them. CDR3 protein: CASRRGRGEAFF. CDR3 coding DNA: TGTGCCAGCAGGCGGGGGCGGGGTGAAGCTTTCTTT.

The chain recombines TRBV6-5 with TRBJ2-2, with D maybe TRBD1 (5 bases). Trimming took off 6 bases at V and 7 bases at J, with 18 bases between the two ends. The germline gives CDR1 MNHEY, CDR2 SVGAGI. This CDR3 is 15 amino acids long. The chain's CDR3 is CASSPYQGIDGELFF. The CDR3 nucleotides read TGTGCCAGCAGCCCCTACCAGGGAATTGACGGGGAGCTGTTTTTT.

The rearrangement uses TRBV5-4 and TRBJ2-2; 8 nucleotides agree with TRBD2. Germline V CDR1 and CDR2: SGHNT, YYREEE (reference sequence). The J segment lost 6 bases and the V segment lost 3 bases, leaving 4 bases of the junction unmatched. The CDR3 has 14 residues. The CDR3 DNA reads TGTGCCAGCAGCTCGGGGGGGCTACCCGGGGAGCTGTTTTTT. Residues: CASSSGGLPGELFF.

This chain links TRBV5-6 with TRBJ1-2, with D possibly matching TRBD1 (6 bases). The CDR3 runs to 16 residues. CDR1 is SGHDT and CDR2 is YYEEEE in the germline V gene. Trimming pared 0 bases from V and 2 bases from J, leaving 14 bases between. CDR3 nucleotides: TGTGCCAGCAGCTTGGCCGCCCAGGGGTCCAACTATGGCTACACCTTC. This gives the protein CASSLAAQGSNYGYTF. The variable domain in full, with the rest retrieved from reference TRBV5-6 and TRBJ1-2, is DAGVTQSPTHLIKTRGQQVTLRCSPKSGHDTVSWYQQALGQGPQFIFQYYEEEERQRGNFPDRFSGHQFPNYSSELNVNALLLGDSALYLCASSLAAQGSNYGYTFGSGTRLTVV.